The 23 T cell receptor beta chains below were found in one sample sequenced in a study of OX40 agonist ivuxolimab in advanced cancers. Profiled with immunoSEQ multiplex PCR; TCRdb holds only in-frame clones, not every one. The table has tens of thousands of clones, roughly 93% seen once. The source was CD4+ or CD8+ T cells sorted from blood, collected in a trial of the OX40 agonist ivuxolimab. These receptors were taken from an adult with an advanced solid tumor such as melanoma, head and neck, liver or kidney cancer.

In DNA, the CDR3 is TGCGCCAGCAGCCAAGATCGCGGCCAGCCCTATCAGCCCCAGCATTTT. It encodes CASSQDRGQPYQPQHF. This chain links TRBV4-3 with TRBJ1-5; D remains unclear. Germline loops: CDR1 LGHNA, CDR2 YSLEER. V lost 0 bases to trimming and J lost 5 bases, with 14 bases between them. The CDR3 has 16 residues.

V is TRBV4-3 and J is TRBJ2-7; D is possibly TRBD2 (5 bases). This CDR3 is built from 16 residues. The germline CDR1 and CDR2 sequences are LGHNA and YSLEER. Deletions cut 0 bases from V and 2 bases from J, with 14 bases between. The CDR3 sequence is CASSQDWASTTYEQYF. CDR3 nucleotide sequence: TGCGCCAGCAGCCAAGATTGGGCATCGACTACCTACGAGCAGTACTTC.

By sample fraction, this clone is medium-sized. The rearrangement joins TRBV5-4 to TRBJ2-2; 7 nucleotides align to TRBD2. Germline values: CDR1 SGHNT, CDR2 YYREEE (reference sequence). There are 15 residues in the CDR3. J gave up 6 bases and V 4 bases, and 9 bases lay outside the gene matches. The CDR3 sequence is CASSGLGEDSGELFF. CDR3 nucleotide sequence: TGTGCCAGCAGCGGACTAGGGGAGGACTCCGGGGAGCTGTTTTTT.

The rearrangement joins TRBV19 to TRBJ2-1; no firm D call. The CDR3 covers 17 residues. Germline-derived CDR1 and CDR2 are LNHDA and SQIVND (reference sequence). The V end was cut by 0 bases, the J end by 8 bases, with 20 bases between. The CDR3 reads CASSIDIGAAVIDEQFF. CDR3 bases: TGTGCCAGTAGTATAGATATTGGCGCCGCCGTAATCGATGAGCAGTTCTTC.

Remarks on this clone: At one end the junction does not follow the germline gene, possibly because of a read error. The chain links TRBV10-3 to TRBJ2-7; 8 bases map to TRBD1. CDR1 is ENHRY, CDR2 SYGVKD, per germline. The CDR3 length is 14 residues. The CDR3 sequence is CAIRTGSAVYEQCF. The CDR3 DNA sequence: TGTGCCATCCGGACAGGGTCGGCCGTTTACGAGCAGTGCTTC.

As DNA, the CDR3 is TGTGCCAGCAGCTTACGCACCCTTGGTCAGCCCCAGCATTTT. This gives the protein CASSLRTLGQPQHF. This chain connects TRBV7-9 to TRBJ1-5; D gene uncertain. Trimming took 2 bases from V and 6 from J, leaving 11 bases between them. Germline-derived CDR1 and CDR2 are SEHNR and FQNEAQ (reference sequence). The CDR3 length is 14 residues.

V gene TRBV4-2 combines with J gene TRBJ2-5; maybe TRBD2 (6 bases). The J call is uncertain, as TRBJ2-7 better fits the DNA end. The CDR3 sequence is 16 residues long. The germline V gene encodes CDR1 LGHNA and CDR2 YNFKEQ. The CDR3 coding sequence is TGTGCCAGCAGCCAATACCTCTCGGGAGTCCCCTACGAGCAGTACTTC. Translating gives CASSQYLSGVPYEQYF.

This rearrangement joins TRBV5-6 to TRBJ2-5; possibly TRBD1 for D (6 bases). Germline CDR1 and CDR2: SGHDT and YYEEEE. The CDR3 consists of 14 residues. The V and J ends lost 2 bases and 0 bases respectively, with 8 bases between them. The CDR3 coding sequence is TGTGCCAGCAGCTTACAGGGCAACCAAGAGACCCAGTACTTC. Protein: CASSLQGNQETQYF. Full variable domain (missing parts from reference TRBV5-6 and TRBJ2-5): DAGVTQSPTHLIKTRGQQVTLRCSPKSGHDTVSWYQQALGQGPQFIFQYYEEEERQRGNFPDRFSGHQFPNYSSELNVNALLLGDSALYLCASSLQGNQETQYFGPGTRLLVL.

The chain recombines TRBV7-9 with TRBJ2-2; D uncertain. Trimming stripped 3 bases from V and 4 bases from J, with 6 bases between. This CDR3 is built from 13 residues. Germline values: CDR1 SEHNR, CDR2 FQNEAQ (reference sequence). CDR3 region: CASSFQLTGELFF. The DNA for the CDR3 is TGTGCCAGCAGCTTTCAGCTCACCGGGGAGCTGTTTTTT. Full variable domain (remainder filled in from reference TRBV7-9 and TRBJ2-2): DTGVSQNPRHKITKRGQNVTFRCDPISEHNRLYWYRQTLGQGPEFLTYFQNEAQLEKSRLLSDRFSAERPKGSFSTLEIQRTEQGDSAMYLCASSFQLTGELFFGEGSRLTVL.

J is TRBJ1-2 and V is TRBV20-1; no firm D call. Between the trimmed V and J ends, which lost 6 bases and 9 bases, there was a span of 11 bases. CDR3 length: 10 residues. CDR1 and CDR2 (germline): DFQATT, SNEGSKA (reference sequence). The CDR3 sequence is CSAPIFRYTF. DNA of the CDR3: TGCAGTGCGCCTATTTTCCGCTACACCTTC.

The chain couples TRBV4-3 to TRBJ1-6; D call uncertain. CDR1 and CDR2 (germline): LGHNA, YSLEER. The CDR3 is 16 residues long. Trimming removed 2 bases from V and 6 bases from J, with 14 bases in between. The DNA for the CDR3 is TGCGCCAGCAGCCAAAGTGTAGGAGTAACTAATTCACCCCTCCACTTT. It specifies CASSQSVGVTNSPLHF.

The chain employs TRBV4-1 and TRBJ1-1; D possibly corresponds to TRBD1 (5 bases). Between the trimmed V and J ends, which lost 10 bases and 5 bases, there was a span of 14 bases. CDR3 length equals 12 residues. Germline CDR1 reads MGHRA; CDR2 reads YSYEKL. The DNA of the CDR3 is TGCGCCACCCGGGGGGGACGTACTGAAGCTTTCTTT. This translates into CATRGGRTEAFF.

The genes are TRBV16 and TRBJ1-2, with D possibly TRBD1 on 5 matching bases. Deletions cut 4 bases from V and 4 bases from J, with 22 bases between. In germline, CDR1 is KGHSY, CDR2 FQNENV. This CDR3 is built from 17 residues. The CDR3 is CASSLFREGQASYGYTF. As DNA, the CDR3 is TGTGCCAGCAGCCTATTCCGGGAGGGGCAGGCGTCCTATGGCTACACCTTC.

The gene calls are TRBV10-3 and TRBJ2-7; D might be TRBD1 (6 bases). The CDR3 has 12 residues. The V gene lost 10 bases and the J gene lost 8 bases, with 18 bases spanning the gap. From germline, CDR1 is ENHRY and CDR2 SYGVKD. CDR3 nucleotides: TGTGCCACACGGACAGTACCCTGGAAGCAGTACTTC. Translating gives CATRTVPWKQYF.

Details on this clone: A junction end diverges from the germline sequence, so it may reflect a read error. The V call is TRBV9, the J call TRBJ1-2; D is unclear. The CDR3 is made up of 14 amino acids. CDR1 and CDR2 (germline): SGDLS, YYNGEE. CDR3 nucleotides: TGTGCCAGCAGCGCTAGCAGTGTTAACTATGGCTGCACCTTC. Protein product: CASSASSVNYGCTF.

This clone was observed a single time. V and J are TRBV28 and TRBJ2-1; no clear D. V was trimmed by 3 bases and J by 5 bases, leaving 8 bases between them. In germline, CDR1 is MDHEN, CDR2 SYDVKM. The CDR3 is 13 residues long. The CDR3 spells CASSLSENNEQFF. CDR3 coding DNA: TGTGCCAGCAGTTTGAGTGAGAACAATGAGCAGTTCTTC.

The CDR3 bases are TGTGCCAGTAGTCATTGGGCGGGGAACACCGGGGAGCTGTTTTTT. Residues: CASSHWAGNTGELFF. The rearrangement uses TRBV19 and TRBJ2-2; weak D call: TRBD2 (5 bases). The CDR3 consists of 15 residues. Germline V gives CDR1 LNHDA, CDR2 SQIVND (reference sequence). The V end lost 5 bases, the J end lost 1 base, and 11 bases lay between the germline ends.

The rearrangement uses TRBV27 and TRBJ2-1, with TRBD1 identical over 11 bases. This CDR3 spans 16 amino acids. The V gene end was trimmed by 2 bases and the J gene end by 7 bases; junction bases not matched to a gene: 7. Germline V CDR1 and CDR2: MNHEY, SMNVEV (reference sequence). The CDR3 DNA follows: TGTGCCAGCAGTTTAATCGGGGGACAGGGGGGTAATGAGCAGTTCTTC. Protein product: CASSLIGGQGGNEQFF.

The CDR3 protein is CASSFQGRGPYNEQFF. In DNA, the CDR3 is TGTGCCAGCAGCTTCCAGGGGCGCGGGCCCTACAATGAGCAGTTCTTC. V usage is TRBV9 and J usage is TRBJ2-1; D may be TRBD1 (6 bases). V lost 4 bases and J 2 bases, leaving 16 bases between the germline ends. The germline V gene has CDR1 SGDLS and CDR2 YYNGEE. The length of the CDR3 is 16 residues.

This chain joins TRBV11-2 and TRBJ1-1; D unresolved. Trimming pared 0 bases from V and 4 bases from J, leaving 12 bases between. The germline V gene encodes CDR1 SGHAT and CDR2 FQNNGV. This CDR3 is 15 amino acids long. CDR3 bases: TGTGCCAGCAGCTTAGACGGGCCCCGGTTCACTGAAGCTTTCTTT. This sequence encodes CASSLDGPRFTEAFF.

This chain connects TRBV15 to TRBJ1-4; no clear D gene. The germline gives CDR1 LNHNV, CDR2 YYDKDF (reference sequence). V shed 3 bases and J shed 6 bases, with 14 bases lying between them. The CDR3 has 15 residues. The DNA of the CDR3 is TGTGCCACCAGCAGGGCCCTCCGCCGGGATGAAAAACTGTTTTTT. It codes for CATSRALRRDEKLFF.

The J gene is TRBJ1-2, the V gene TRBV27; TRBD1 matches 7 bases. With V trimmed by 6 bases and J by 2 bases, 9 bases remained unmatched. This CDR3 region has 15 residues. Germline CDR1 MNHEY, CDR2 SMNVEV (reference sequence). CDR3 protein: CASRRQGASNYGYTF. In DNA, the CDR3 is TGTGCCAGCAGGAGACAGGGAGCGTCGAACTATGGCTACACCTTC.

The J gene is TRBJ2-7, the V gene TRBV5-4; 10 nucleotides line up with TRBD1. The CDR3 extends over 15 amino acids. Looked up from germline, CDR1 is SGHNT and CDR2 is YYREEE (reference sequence). The V gene end was trimmed by 4 bases and the J gene end by 3 bases; junction bases not matched to a gene: 7. The CDR3 sequence: CASSLGTGDLYEQYF. CDR3 sequence (DNA): TGTGCCAGCAGCCTCGGGACAGGGGATCTCTACGAGCAGTACTTC.